Below, 29 T cell receptor beta chains from the same sample are listed, as sequenced in a study of human T cells and chemical hapten exposure (dated by TCRdb to about 2021). The sample's time point, from its label and the paper: pre-sensitization, week 0. Per the publication, the treatment or condition label means: therapeutic diphenylcyclopropenone sensitization with weekly scalp DPC. Libraries were constructed by RACE. The reads were generated on a NextSeq 500. TCRdb passed the public sequencing reads through fastp at Q25 and MiXCR, retaining productive beta sequences. A single entry per CDR3 protein holds the most common genes and DNA from its merged rows. The sample table holds 180,000 or so distinct CDR3 sequences, of which under 35% were seen once. The ten largest clonotypes hold under 3% of the sample. The input for sequencing was whole blood, taken in connection with sensitization to the hapten diphenylcyclopropenone (DPC). The receptors derive from a woman between 25 and 40 years old with alopecia areata. Some clones in this sample may be carry-over from other donors' samples.

This clonotype was detected only once. The chain links TRBV7-2 to TRBJ2-7, with D possibly matching TRBD1 (5 bases). Per the germline V gene, CDR1 is SGHTA and CDR2 is FQGNSA. The CDR3 extends over 15 amino acids. Trimming shortened V by 5 bases and J by 1 base, and 15 bases separated the two germline ends. DNA for the CDR3: TGTGCCAGCAGCCCCGACAGCGCTCGATCCTACGAGCAGTACTTC. Translated, it gives CASSPDSARSYEQYF.

The chain links TRBV24-1 to TRBJ1-5; D remains ambiguous. The germline V gene encodes CDR1 KGHDR and CDR2 SFDVKD. V was clipped by 0 bases and J by 6 bases, with 5 bases between them. The CDR3 covers 13 residues. In DNA, the CDR3 is TGTGCCACCAGTGATTTGCCCGGTCAGCCCCAGCATTTT. As protein: CATSDLPGQPQHF.

This clonotype was recorded once. The rearrangement links TRBV2 to TRBJ2-1; 10 bases align to TRBD2. CDR3 length: 18 residues. The germline V gene encodes CDR1 SNHLY and CDR2 FYNNEI. The V gene end was trimmed by 1 base and the J gene end by 3 bases; junction bases not matched to a gene: 9. The CDR3 reads CASSEGGASGRDYNEQFF. CDR3 DNA: TGTGCCAGCAGTGAAGGTGGGGCTAGCGGGAGAGACTACAATGAGCAGTTCTTC.

Remarks on this clonotype: It is unclear where the CDR3 begins or ends on the DNA, so no DNA is shown, and the CDR3 is as TCRdb lists it. This rearrangement joins TRBV10-3 to TRBJ1-5; no check of the table's D call, TRBD1, against the DNA was made. The CDR3 region is 16 residues in length, termini included. Per the germline V gene, CDR1 is ENHRY and CDR2 is SYGVKD. The CDR3 protein is CAISESGGQVILAQHF.

This clonotype has just a few counts. This chain connects TRBV5-1 to TRBJ1-1; 7 positions agree with TRBD1. Germline V lookup: CDR1 SGHRS, CDR2 YFSETQ. The CDR3 is 13 residues long. The junction had 6 bases not matched to a gene; V was cut back by 4 bases and J by 6 bases. In nucleotides, the CDR3 is TGCGCCAGCAGCGTCGGACAGGCGGCTGAAGCTTTCTTT. Protein sequence: CASSVGQAAEAFF.

The chain employs TRBV6-4 and TRBJ2-2; possible D gene TRBD1, 5 bases. The V gene lost 2 bases and the J gene lost 4 bases, with 11 bases spanning the gap. The CDR3 sequence is 15 residues long. Germline CDR1 is MRHNA and CDR2 is SNTAGT. Here the CDR3 reads CASSDTDSFTGELFF. The CDR3 DNA sequence: TGTGCCAGCAGTGACACAGACAGCTTCACCGGGGAGCTGTTTTTT.

V gene TRBV7-2 combines with J gene TRBJ2-1, with D tentatively TRBD1 or TRBD2 (7 bases each). The CDR3 loop spans 15 amino acids. V shed 4 bases and J shed 6 bases, with 16 bases lying between them. The V gene's germline CDR1 is SGHTA and CDR2 FQGNSA. The CDR3 DNA sequence: TGTGCCAGCAGCTCTCAGGGGGGGTCTGGCAATGAGCAGTTCTTC. This sequence encodes CASSSQGGSGNEQFF.

The sample holds a few counts of this clonotype. J is TRBJ1-4 and V is TRBV29-1; D might be TRBD1 (6 bases). Trimming cost V 7 bases and J 4 bases, with 13 bases left between them. Per the germline V gene, CDR1 is SQVTM and CDR2 is ANQGSEA. This CDR3 region has 13 residues. DNA of the CDR3: TGCAGCGCTCTACAGGGCAGTAATGAAAAACTGTTTTTT. Its protein product is CSALQGSNEKLFF.

This chain connects TRBV5-1 to TRBJ1-4, with unresolved D. The CDR3 consists of 14 residues. V lost 1 base to trimming and J lost 5 bases, with 9 bases between them. Germline CDR1 is SGHRS and CDR2 is YFSETQ. CDR3 sequence: CASSLRPDNEKLFF. CDR3 DNA sequence: TGCGCCAGCAGCTTGAGGCCAGACAATGAAAAACTGTTTTTT.

This clonotype was found a few times. This chain uses TRBV19 with TRBJ2-5; 7 bases align to TRBD1. There are 13 residues in the CDR3. The germline V gene has CDR1 LNHDA and CDR2 SQIVND (reference sequence). J gave up 2 bases and V 6 bases, and 3 bases lay outside the gene matches. The CDR3 coding sequence is TGTGCCAGTAGGTCGACAGGGCAAGAGACCCAGTACTTC. Translated, it gives CASRSTGQETQYF.

This chain uses TRBV20-1 with TRBJ2-7, with 9 bases that match TRBD1. The CDR3 has 16 residues. The V gene's germline CDR1 is DFQATT and CDR2 SNEGSKA (reference sequence). The junction had 13 bases not matched to a gene; V was cut back by 1 base and J by 6 bases. CDR3 sequence: CSARALGTGLTGEQYF. The CDR3, as DNA: TGCAGTGCTAGAGCCCTAGGGACAGGGCTAACCGGCGAGCAGTACTTC.

This rearrangement joins TRBV6-6 to TRBJ2-2; D gene ambiguous. The CDR3 consists of 14 residues. V lost 2 bases, J lost 5 bases, and 9 bases lay in between. Germline V lookup: CDR1 MNHNY, CDR2 SVGAGI (reference sequence). The chain's CDR3 is CASSYQDGTGELFF. The CDR3 nucleotides are TGTGCCAGCAGTTACCAAGACGGGACCGGGGAGCTGTTTTTT.

In this sample, this clonotype turned up a few times. The rearrangement links TRBV28 to TRBJ1-1, with 9 bases that match TRBD1. The CDR3 consists of 14 residues. The V and J ends lost 10 bases and 4 bases, in that order; junction bases with no gene match: 10. Germline CDR1 reads MDHEN; CDR2 reads SYDVKM. The DNA of the CDR3 is TGTGCCACCATCACAGGGGGCGTTGGCACTGAAGCTTTCTTT. This sequence encodes CATITGGVGTEAFF.

This clonotype was seen at least ten times. The chain uses TRBV7-9 and TRBJ1-2, with D possibly matching TRBD1 (6 bases). Trimming took 7 bases from V and 7 from J, leaving 19 bases between them. This CDR3 has 14 amino acids. CDR1 and CDR2 from the germline V gene are SEHNR and FQNEAQ (reference sequence). The CDR3 nucleotides read TGTGCCAGCAACCTGGGGACAATTATTGGTGGCTACACCTTC. This codes for CASNLGTIIGGYTF.

V is TRBV9 and J is TRBJ2-1; 8 nucleotides align to TRBD1. Germline V gene data show CDR1 as SGDLS and CDR2 as YYNGEE. V lost 0 bases and J lost 2; bases outside the gene matches: 4. The CDR3 length is 16 residues. The CDR3 coding sequence is TGTGCCAGCAGCGTAGGTATACAGGGGGCCTACAATGAGCAGTTCTTC. Translating gives CASSVGIQGAYNEQFF.

This clonotype occurred a few times. This chain connects TRBV12-3 or TRBV12-4 to TRBJ1-5, with D uncertain. The CDR3 runs to 14 residues. V was pared by 6 bases and J by 11 bases, with 20 bases between. This CDR3 reads CASSFGRGIQAQHF. DNA of the CDR3: TGTGCCAGCAGCTTTGGACGGGGAATTCAAGCCCAGCATTTT.

The chain uses TRBV29-1 and TRBJ2-1; possible D gene TRBD2, 6 bases. Germline CDR1 reads SQVTM; CDR2 reads ANQGSEA. Trimming took 4 bases from V and 4 from J, leaving 14 bases between them. The CDR3 spans 14 residues. CDR3 region: CSVVWGRTYNEQFF. Here the CDR3 DNA reads TGCAGCGTTGTCTGGGGGAGGACTTACAATGAGCAGTTCTTC.

This clonotype was detected only a few times. The V gene is TRBV7-6, the J gene TRBJ1-2; D is perhaps TRBD1 (5 bases). Germline V gene data show CDR1 as SGHVS and CDR2 as FNYEAQ. V lost 6 bases and J 2 bases, leaving 28 bases between the germline ends. There are 19 residues in the CDR3. The CDR3 DNA reads TGTGCCAGCAGGGGACCCGGCGCACACGTGAGCCGGGAAAACTATGGCTACACCTTC. Translating it yields CASRGPGAHVSRENYGYTF.

The chain joins TRBV7-9 to TRBJ2-5; D unresolved. CDR1 SEHNR and CDR2 FQNEAQ come from the germline V gene (reference sequence). The CDR3 has 14 amino acids. Between the trimmed V and J ends, which lost 2 bases and 9 bases, there was a span of 16 bases. The CDR3 region is CASSLSRQFGAQYF. The CDR3 DNA reads TGTGCCAGCAGCTTAAGTCGACAATTTGGGGCCCAGTACTTC.

V gene TRBV5-1 combines with J gene TRBJ2-3; D is undetermined. The CDR3 is 14 amino acids. V shed 2 bases and J shed 6 bases, with 13 bases lying between them. Germline values: CDR1 SGHRS, CDR2 YFSETQ. The CDR3: CASSFGQEGDTQYF. CDR3 nucleotides: TGCGCCAGCAGCTTCGGTCAGGAAGGGGATACGCAGTATTTT.

The chain links TRBV10-3 to TRBJ1-2; TRBD1 matches at 9 bases. V shed 6 bases and J 6 bases; nucleotides not matched to a gene: 5. This CDR3 has 13 amino acids. CDR1 ENHRY and CDR2 SYGVKD come from the germline V gene. The CDR3 coding sequence is TGTGCCATCAGACCGGGACAGGGTGATGGCTACACCTTC. It codes for CAIRPGQGDGYTF.

This clonotype was counted only a few times. CDR3 amino acids: CASSPSQGADGYTF. The CDR3, as DNA: TGTGCCAGCTCACCGTCCCAGGGGGCGGATGGCTACACCTTC. J is TRBJ1-2 and V is TRBV18; 8 bases are shared with TRBD1. Per the germline V gene, CDR1 is KGHSH and CDR2 is LQKENI. The trim removed 3 bases at V and 6 bases at J, leaving 6 bases unmatched. This CDR3 is built from 14 residues.

This chain joins TRBV28 and TRBJ1-2; TRBD1 matches 11 bases. Germline V gene lookup returns CDR1 MDHEN and CDR2 SYDVKM. After removal of 5 bases from V and 4 bases from J, the junction contained 9 bases not matched to a gene. The CDR3 has 16 residues. Here the CDR3 reads CASSTSSDRGLYGYTF. The DNA of the CDR3 is TGTGCCAGCAGTACTTCCTCGGACAGGGGGCTCTATGGCTACACCTTC.

The rearrangement uses TRBV3-1 and TRBJ1-2; no firm D call. V was cut by 0 bases and J by 4 bases, with 12 bases left in between. The CDR3 runs 15 residues. The germline gives CDR1 LGHDT, CDR2 YNNKEL (reference sequence). The CDR3 coding sequence is TGTGCCAGCAGCCAAGATTCGGCCAGCCCCTATGGCTACACCTTC. Protein: CASSQDSASPYGYTF.

This sequence joins TRBV29-1 and TRBJ1-1; 11 bases are a match to TRBD1. V gave up 4 bases and J gave up 4 bases; unmatched junction bases: 2. CDR3 size: 13 residues. Germline-derived CDR1 and CDR2 are SQVTM and ANQGSEA. CDR3 residues: CSVAGTGGTEAFF. The DNA for the CDR3 is TGCAGCGTTGCAGGGACAGGGGGCACTGAAGCTTTCTTT.

The V gene is TRBV12-3 or TRBV12-4, the J gene TRBJ2-2, with a weak D call TRBD1 (6 bases). Trimming took 6 bases from V and 4 from J, leaving 12 bases between them. The CDR3 length is 14 residues. CDR3 coding DNA: TGTGCCAGCAGCACAGGGTTGGCCACCGGGGAGCTGTTTTTT. Its translation: CASSTGLATGELFF.

This clonotype was picked up many times. The rearrangement uses TRBV29-1 and TRBJ1-5; unclear D gene. Germline V gene data show CDR1 as SQVTM and CDR2 as ANQGSEA. This CDR3 is 14 amino acids long. V was clipped by 7 bases and J by 2 bases, with 15 bases between them. CDR3 coding DNA: TGCAGCGCTACGTTTCCTTCGGGCAATCAGCCCCAGCATTTT. Translating gives CSATFPSGNQPQHF.

The genes are TRBV6-2 or TRBV6-3 and TRBJ1-2; 7 bases map to TRBD1. Per germline, CDR1 MNHEY and CDR2 SVGEGT. This CDR3 comprises 13 residues. The junction had 8 bases not matched to a gene; V was cut back by 7 bases and J by 6 bases. The CDR3 loop reads CASTQGVTNGYTF. CDR3 nucleotide sequence: TGTGCCAGCACCCAGGGGGTTACCAATGGCTACACCTTC.

This rearrangement joins TRBV4-3 to TRBJ2-4, with a tentative D call TRBD2 (6 bases). Germline loops: CDR1 LGHNA, CDR2 YSLEER. Trimming removed 1 base at V and 9 bases at J, with 19 bases between. The CDR3 sequence is 16 residues long. The CDR3 nucleotides read TGCGCCAGCAGCCAAGGCGGGACGAGCAAAATGACCATTCAGTACTTC. Translating it yields CASSQGGTSKMTIQYF.